Listed below are T cell receptor beta chains from one sample, sequenced in a study of early T cells in non-severe SARS-CoV-2 infection. TCRdb redid the calling of the 5' RACE reads with MiXCR, one entry per CDR3 protein. The sample comprises some 60,000 distinct CDR3 sequences, more than 9% of which are singletons, and 0.95% to 1.5% rests with the top ten. The specimen was whole blood. The receptors originated from an adult who was a healthcare worker with PCR-confirmed SARS-CoV-2 infection or an uninfected control (not recorded which). The CDR3 runs from the conserved cysteine through the conserved F or W. D genes are given only for firm matches. The size of a clone is reported for some rows only, either as once, few or many, or as a class for expanded clones.

abundance: -; j_gene: TRBJ2-2; v_gene: TRBV7-8; d_gene: TRBD2; CDR3aa: CASRPAGGPNTGELFF; CDR3nt: TGCGCCAGCAGACCAGCGGGGGGGCCGAACACCGGGGAGCTGTTTTTT
abundance: -; j_gene: TRBJ2-4; v_gene: TRBV20-1; d_gene: TRBD2; CDR3aa: CSVAGLAGHIQYF; CDR3nt: TGCAGTGTTGCAGGACTAGCGGGGCACATTCAGTACTTC
abundance: -; j_gene: TRBJ1-2; v_gene: TRBV6-4; d_gene: -; CDR3aa: CASSAGFNTGPYGYTF; CDR3nt: TGTGCCAGCAGTGCAGGATTCAATACAGGCCCCTATGGCTACACCTTC
abundance: -; j_gene: TRBJ2-1; v_gene: TRBV7-8; d_gene: TRBD2; CDR3aa: CASKRGGRNEQFF; CDR3nt: TGTGCCAGCAAGCGGGGGGGCAGGAATGAGCAGTTCTTC
abundance: many; j_gene: TRBJ1-3; v_gene: TRBV20-1; d_gene: TRBD1; CDR3aa: CSATGGLPNTIYF; CDR3nt: TGCAGTGCTACAGGGGGCCTACCAAACACCATATATTTT
abundance: few; j_gene: TRBJ2-2; v_gene: TRBV12-3/TRBV12-4; d_gene: -; CDR3aa: CASSWLGSGELFF; CDR3nt: TGTGCCAGCAGTTGGCTAGGGTCTGGGGAGCTGTTTTTT
abundance: few; j_gene: TRBJ1-3; v_gene: TRBV4-1; d_gene: -; CDR3aa: CASSQGDIAGNTIYF; CDR3nt: TGCGCCAGCAGCCAAGGGGACATAGCTGGAAACACCATATATTTT
abundance: many; j_gene: TRBJ1-1; v_gene: TRBV14; d_gene: TRBD1; CDR3aa: CASSQGTGKGDTEAFF; CDR3nt: TGTGCCAGCAGCCAGGGGACAGGCAAAGGGGACACTGAAGCTTTCTTT
abundance: few; j_gene: TRBJ2-1; v_gene: TRBV5-5; d_gene: TRBD2; CDR3aa: CASSPETSGVRPKFF; CDR3nt: TGTGCCAGCAGCCCAGAAACTAGCGGGGTCCGACCCAAGTTCTTC
abundance: many; j_gene: TRBJ2-1; v_gene: TRBV27; d_gene: -; CDR3aa: CASSYYPNEQFF; CDR3nt: TGTGCCAGCAGTTACTACCCCAATGAGCAGTTCTTC